The 22 T cell receptor beta chains listed next were all sequenced from one sample in a study of T cells in Graves' hyperthyroidism and ophthalmopathy (dated by TCRdb to between 2018 and 2021). The library was made by multiplex PCR. Sequencer: Illumina HiSeq 2000. Amplification of TCR beta CDR3 regions was carried out from RNA transcripts. The TCR CDR3 was subjected to a first round of RT-PCR using the HTBI primer set and the Qiagen OneStep RT-PCR kit. Through fastp at Q25 and MiXCR, TCRdb rebuilt clones from the public reads, retaining in-frame beta chains. Merged by CDR3 protein, the rows form single entries marked with the most common genes and DNA. This sample holds about 580,000 distinct CDR3 sequences; around 45% were observed only once. The ten top clones hold 7.5% to 8.5% of the sample. Sample: peripheral blood or thyroid tissue (not recorded which). The receptors were sampled from a young woman with Graves' hyperthyroidism.

This clonotype was observed many times. The chain links TRBV2 to TRBJ2-2; D not certain. The germline V and J ends were trimmed by 7 bases and 1 base, with 16 bases remaining between them. In germline, CDR1 is SNHLY, CDR2 FYNNEI. The CDR3 contains 16 residues. DNA for the CDR3: TGTGCCAGCAACCCGAGACCGAGGAAGAACACCGGGGAGCTGTTTTTT. As protein: CASNPRPRKNTGELFF.

This clonotype was counted ten times or more. One end of the junction varies from germline; a read error may be responsible. The chain uses TRBV5-1 and TRBJ1-2; TRBD1 is a possible D gene (5 bases). CDR3 size: 12 residues. Germline assignment: CDR1 SGHRS and CDR2 YFSETQ. CDR3 region: CASSRDNYGYTF. CDR3 nucleotides: TGTGCCAGCAGCCGGGACAACTATGGCTACACCTTC. Full variable domain (missing parts from reference TRBV5-1 and TRBJ1-2): KAGVTQTPRYLIKTRGQQVTLSCSPISGHRSVSWYQQTPGQGLQFLFEYFSETQRNKGNFPGRFSGRQFSNSRSEMNVSTLELGDSALYLCASSRDNYGYTFGSGTRLTVV.

At least ten counts were recorded for this clonotype. This chain connects TRBV4-2 to TRBJ2-7, with no clear D. The CDR3 length is 13 residues. The germline V gene encodes CDR1 LGHNA and CDR2 YNFKEQ. V was shortened by 4 bases and J by 5 bases, with 12 bases between the two germline ends. The CDR3 DNA reads as TGTGCCAGCAGCCGGGCTATGAAAAACGAGCAGTACTTC. Protein product: CASSRAMKNEQYF.

This clonotype was recorded at least ten times. This sequence joins TRBV5-6 and TRBJ1-5; D is uncertain. V lost 3 bases and J lost 4, with 14 bases in between. The germline CDR1 and CDR2 sequences are SGHDT and YYEEEE. This CDR3 has 15 residues. The CDR3: CASSSLREGNQPQHF. In DNA form, the CDR3 reads TGTGCCAGCAGCTCTCTTCGAGAAGGTAATCAGCCCCAGCATTTT.

The gene calls are TRBV29-1 and TRBJ1-2; 8 bases are shared with TRBD1. The CDR3 contains 13 residues. V trimming: 8 bases; J trimming: 6 bases; junction bases outside the gene matches: 11. CDR1 SQVTM and CDR2 ANQGSEA come from the germline V gene. The CDR3 DNA is TGCAGCTCGAGAAGCAGGGGGCGTGATGGCTACACCTTC. This translates into CSSRSRGRDGYTF. Full variable domain (remainder filled in from reference TRBV29-1 and TRBJ1-2): SAVISQKPSRDICQRGTSLTIQCQVDSQVTMMFWYRQQPGQSLTLIATANQGSEATYESGFVIDKFPISRPNLTFSTLTVSNMSPEDSSIYLCSSRSRGRDGYTFGSGTRLTVV.

The chain employs TRBV29-1 and TRBJ1-2, with unresolved D. The CDR3 is 13 amino acids. V dropped 7 bases and J dropped 0 bases, with 12 bases sitting between them. Germline V gene lookup returns CDR1 SQVTM and CDR2 ANQGSEA. The CDR3, as DNA: TGCAGCGGGGGTGGAGCGGCTAACTATGGCTACACCTTC. Amino acid sequence: CSGGGAANYGYTF.

Ten or more counts support this clonotype. J is TRBJ2-7 and V is TRBV20-1; D uncertain. The germline V gene encodes CDR1 DFQATT and CDR2 SNEGSKA (reference sequence). Trimming stripped 0 bases from V and 6 bases from J, with 9 bases between. The CDR3 runs to 12 residues. The DNA of the CDR3 is TGCAGTGCTAGAGATTATAGAGGCGAGCAGTACTTC. Its translation is CSARDYRGEQYF.

The chain combines TRBV6-1 with TRBJ1-5, with 7 bases aligning to TRBD1. V lost 5 bases and J lost 4; bases outside the gene matches: 5. CDR3 length: 14 residues. Germline V gene data show CDR1 as MNHNS and CDR2 as SASEGT. The CDR3 reads CASSKPGGNQPQHF. The CDR3 nucleotides read TGTGCCAGCAGTAAACCAGGGGGTAATCAGCCCCAGCATTTT.

V usage is TRBV12-3 or TRBV12-4 and J usage is TRBJ2-5; D might be TRBD1 (8 bases). Trimming removed 8 bases from V and 2 bases from J, with 27 bases in between. CDR3 length: 18 amino acids. The CDR3 sequence: CASGLGGTGTNKQETQYF. Here the CDR3 DNA reads TGTGCCAGCGGGTTGGGGGGGACAGGAACGAACAAGCAAGAGACCCAGTACTTC.

There are a few counts of this clonotype. The chain employs TRBV15 and TRBJ2-3; no clear D. Germline V gives CDR1 LNHNV, CDR2 YYDKDF (reference sequence). CDR3 length: 17 amino acids. With 3 bases removed from V and 0 bases from J, the gap between germline ends came to 16 bases. CDR3 in amino acids: CATSSGQDPRSTDTQYF. The CDR3 DNA sequence: TGTGCCACCAGCAGTGGGCAGGATCCCCGTAGCACAGATACGCAGTATTTT.

This clonotype was picked up many times. The rearrangement joins TRBV10-3 to TRBJ2-7, with 9 bases fitting TRBD2. This CDR3 has 12 residues. Per germline, CDR1 ENHRY and CDR2 SYGVKD. V lost 7 bases and J lost 5; bases outside the gene matches: 3. CDR3: CAITGTSHEQYF. CDR3 DNA sequence: TGTGCCATCACCGGGACTAGCCACGAGCAGTACTTC.

There are many counts of this clonotype. The chain carries TRBV4-1 and TRBJ1-2; D not certain. Germline CDR1 reads MGHRA; CDR2 reads YSYEKL. The CDR3 runs 15 residues. Trimming took off 0 bases at V and 2 bases at J, with 10 bases between the two ends. The CDR3, as DNA: TGCGCCAGCAGCCAAGATCTAGGCAGGAACTATGGCTACACCTTC. Translation gives CASSQDLGRNYGYTF.

The chain uses TRBV7-9 and TRBJ1-2; TRBD1 agrees at 10 bases. Trimming removed 3 bases from V and 4 bases from J; junction bases left unmatched: 5. This CDR3 contains 15 residues. The V gene's germline CDR1 is SEHNR and CDR2 FQNEAQ (reference sequence). The chain's CDR3 is CASSFGTGASYGYTF. CDR3 DNA: TGTGCCAGCAGCTTTGGGACAGGGGCTAGCTATGGCTACACCTTC.

There are many counts of this clonotype. The chain combines TRBV27 with TRBJ1-1, with D unclear. This CDR3 region has 14 residues. V lost 5 bases and J lost 1, with 11 bases in between. Germline CDR1 MNHEY, CDR2 SMNVEV (reference sequence). CDR3 sequence reads: CASSTWFSNTEAFF. The CDR3 nucleotides are TGTGCCAGCAGTACGTGGTTCTCGAACACTGAAGCTTTCTTT.

As to this clonotype: A much larger clone lies a single base off, so this may be a read error. This chain links TRBV19 with TRBJ1-2, with unresolved D. The CDR3 runs to 15 residues. Per germline, CDR1 LNHDA and CDR2 SQIVND (reference sequence). The CDR3 DNA sequence: TGCGCCAGCAGCTTGAGAGGGATAGCTATCTATGGCTACACCTTC. Translating it yields CASSLRGIAIYGYTF.

In this sample, this clonotype turned up many times. The genes are TRBV24-1 and TRBJ1-5; D is possibly TRBD1 (6 bases). The CDR3 has 17 residues. V lost 3 bases, J lost 7 bases, and 21 bases lay in between. Germline V gives CDR1 KGHDR, CDR2 SFDVKD. Here the CDR3 DNA reads TGTGCCACCAGTGATGCTTACCCTAGTGGGGGGCCCCAGCCCCAGCATTTT. It yields the protein CATSDAYPSGGPQPQHF.

This clonotype was recorded at least ten times. The rearrangement uses TRBV20-1 and TRBJ2-7, with D perhaps assigned TRBD1 or TRBD2 (6 bases each). The CDR3 contains 15 residues. The V and J ends lost 2 bases and 2 bases respectively, with 16 bases between them. CDR1 and CDR2 from the germline V gene are DFQATT and SNEGSKA (reference sequence). CDR3 loop: CSARSVGGKPYEQYF. DNA of the CDR3: TGCAGTGCTAGAAGTGTAGGGGGGAAACCCTACGAGCAGTACTTC.

The chain joins TRBV24-1 to TRBJ2-5; the match to TRBD2 covers 13 bases. With 4 bases clipped from V and 4 bases from J, the junction kept 5 bases outside the gene matches. CDR3 length: 16 residues. CDR1 and CDR2 (germline): KGHDR, SFDVKD. CDR3 amino acids: CATSDQRTSGGETQYF. CDR3 nucleotides: TGTGCCACCAGTGACCAACGGACTAGCGGGGGAGAGACCCAGTACTTC.

The chain joins TRBV25-1 to TRBJ2-7; D possibly corresponds to TRBD1 (5 bases). V dropped 6 bases and J dropped 1 base, with 13 bases sitting between them. The germline V gene encodes CDR1 MGHDK and CDR2 SYGVNS. This CDR3 comprises 14 residues. The CDR3 nucleotides read TGTGCCAGCAGAGATCGGGCAGGGTCCTACGAGCAGTACTTC. It yields the protein CASRDRAGSYEQYF.

CDR3 DNA: TGCAGTGCTAGAGTACAGGGGTTGGATCAGCCCCAGCATTTT. The encoded protein is CSARVQGLDQPQHF. The chain has TRBV20-1 and TRBJ1-5; 7 bases are a match to TRBD1. This CDR3 region has 14 residues. Germline V gives CDR1 DFQATT, CDR2 SNEGSKA (reference sequence). V trimming: 1 base; J trimming: 5 bases; junction bases outside the gene matches: 5.

The sample holds many counts of this clonotype. Here the CDR3 reads CASSLALTAPYGYTF. CDR3 sequence (DNA): TGTGCCAGCAGCTTAGCCCTGACAGCTCCCTATGGCTACACCTTC. The chain combines TRBV7-2 with TRBJ1-2, with D possibly matching TRBD1 (5 bases). The CDR3 is 15 amino acids. The germline gives CDR1 SGHTA, CDR2 FQGNSA. Trimming took 0 bases from V and 4 from J, leaving 12 bases between them.

Many counts were recorded for this clonotype. The chain combines TRBV18 with TRBJ1-3; D is ambiguous. The CDR3 contains 14 residues. Trimming cost V 1 base and J 1 base, with 5 bases left between them. The germline V gene has CDR1 KGHSH and CDR2 LQKENI. The CDR3, as DNA: TGTGCCAGCTCACCACTCCAATCTGGAAACACCATATATTTT. Amino acid sequence: CASSPLQSGNTIYF.